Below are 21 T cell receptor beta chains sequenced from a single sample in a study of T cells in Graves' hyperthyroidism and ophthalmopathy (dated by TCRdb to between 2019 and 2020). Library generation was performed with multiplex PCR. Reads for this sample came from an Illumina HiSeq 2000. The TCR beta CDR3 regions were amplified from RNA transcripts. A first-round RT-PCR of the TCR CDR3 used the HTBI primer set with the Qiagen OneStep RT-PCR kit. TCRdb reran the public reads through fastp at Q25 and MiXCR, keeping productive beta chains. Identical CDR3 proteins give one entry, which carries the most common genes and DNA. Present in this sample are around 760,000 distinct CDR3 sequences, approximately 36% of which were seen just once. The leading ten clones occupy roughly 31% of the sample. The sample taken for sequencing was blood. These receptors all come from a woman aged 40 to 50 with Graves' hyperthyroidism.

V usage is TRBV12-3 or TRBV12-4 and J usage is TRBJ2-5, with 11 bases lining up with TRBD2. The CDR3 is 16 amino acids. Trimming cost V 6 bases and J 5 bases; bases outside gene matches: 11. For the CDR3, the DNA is TGTGCCAGCAGCCCCGTAGCGGGGGGGAGTTTGGAGACCCAGTACTTC. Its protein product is CASSPVAGGSLETQYF.

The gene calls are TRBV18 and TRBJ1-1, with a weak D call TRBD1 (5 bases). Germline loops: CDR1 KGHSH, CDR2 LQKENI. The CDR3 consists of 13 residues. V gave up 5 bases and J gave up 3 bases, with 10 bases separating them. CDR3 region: CASSTGTDTEAFF. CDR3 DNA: TGTGCCAGCTCAACAGGAACGGACACTGAAGCTTTCTTT.

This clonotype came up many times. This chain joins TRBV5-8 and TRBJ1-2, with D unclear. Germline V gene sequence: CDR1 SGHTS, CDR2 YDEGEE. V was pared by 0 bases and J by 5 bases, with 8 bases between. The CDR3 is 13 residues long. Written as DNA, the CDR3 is TGTGCCAGCAGCTTGGAACCAGCATATGGCTACACCTTC. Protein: CASSLEPAYGYTF.

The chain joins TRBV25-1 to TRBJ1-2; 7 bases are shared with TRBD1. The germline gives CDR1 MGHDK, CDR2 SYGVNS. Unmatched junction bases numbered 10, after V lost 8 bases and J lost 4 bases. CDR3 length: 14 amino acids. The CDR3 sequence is CASSETGRAYGYTF. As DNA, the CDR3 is TGTGCCAGCTCCGAGACAGGGCGAGCCTATGGCTACACCTTC.

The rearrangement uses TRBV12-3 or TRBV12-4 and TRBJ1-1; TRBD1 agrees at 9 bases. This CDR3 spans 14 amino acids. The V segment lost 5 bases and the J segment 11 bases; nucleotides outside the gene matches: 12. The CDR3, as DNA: TGTGCCAGCAGTCCACACGCGACAGGGGGGAGGGCTTTCTTT. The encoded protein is CASSPHATGGRAFF.

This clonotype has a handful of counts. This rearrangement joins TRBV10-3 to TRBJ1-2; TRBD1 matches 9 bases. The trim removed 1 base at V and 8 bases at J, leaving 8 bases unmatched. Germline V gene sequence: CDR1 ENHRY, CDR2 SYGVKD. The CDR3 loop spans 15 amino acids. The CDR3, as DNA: TGTGCCATCAGTGAGTGGGACAGGGTTCCCTCGGGCTACACCTTC. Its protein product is CAISEWDRVPSGYTF.

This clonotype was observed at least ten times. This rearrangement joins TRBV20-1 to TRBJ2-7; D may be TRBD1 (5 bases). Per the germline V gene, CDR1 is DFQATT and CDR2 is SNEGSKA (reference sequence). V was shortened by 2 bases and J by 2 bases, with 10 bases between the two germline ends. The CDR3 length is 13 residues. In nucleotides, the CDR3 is TGCAGTGCTAGACTCCAGGGAACCTACGAGCAGTACTTC. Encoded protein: CSARLQGTYEQYF.

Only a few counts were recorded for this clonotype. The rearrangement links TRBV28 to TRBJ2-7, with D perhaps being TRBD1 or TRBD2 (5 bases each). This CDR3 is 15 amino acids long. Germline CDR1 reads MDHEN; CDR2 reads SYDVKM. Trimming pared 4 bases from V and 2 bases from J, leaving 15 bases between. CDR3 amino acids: CASSSGTTLTYEQYF. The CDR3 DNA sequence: TGTGCCAGCAGTTCCGGGACGACCCTCACCTACGAGCAGTACTTC. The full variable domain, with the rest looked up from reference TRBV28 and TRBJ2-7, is DVKVTQSSRYLVKRTGEKVFLECVQDMDHENMFWYRQDPGLGLRLIYFSYDVKMKEKGDIPEGYSVSREKKERFSLILESASTNQTSMYLCASSSGTTLTYEQYFGPGTRLTVT.

The CDR3: CASSQVHRGAYGYTF. The DNA for the CDR3 is TGCGCCAGCAGCCAAGTTCACAGGGGGGCCTATGGCTACACCTTC. V gene TRBV4-1 combines with J gene TRBJ1-2; 8 bases map to TRBD1. The germline V gene encodes CDR1 MGHRA and CDR2 YSYEKL. V lost 1 base to trimming and J lost 4 bases; unmatched junction nucleotides: 5. The CDR3 spans 15 residues.

CDR3 nucleotide sequence: TGTGCCAGCAGCCTACCCGGGAGAAACGTGGACGAGCAGTACTTC. Its protein product is CASSLPGRNVDEQYF. The rearrangement uses TRBV12-3 or TRBV12-4 and TRBJ2-7; perhaps TRBD2 as D (6 bases). CDR3 size: 15 residues. The germline V and J ends were trimmed by 6 bases and 5 bases, with 20 bases remaining between them.

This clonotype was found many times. CDR3 amino acids: CASSPDSGNTIYF. CDR3 DNA: TGTGCCAGCAGCCCTGACTCTGGAAACACCATATATTTT. This sequence joins TRBV12-3 or TRBV12-4 and TRBJ1-3; unclear D gene. V lost 6 bases and J 0 bases, leaving 6 bases between the germline ends. The CDR3 totals 13 residues.

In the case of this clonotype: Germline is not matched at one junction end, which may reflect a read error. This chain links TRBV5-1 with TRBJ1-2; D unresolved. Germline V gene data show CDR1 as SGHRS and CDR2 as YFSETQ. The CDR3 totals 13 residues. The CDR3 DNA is TGCGCCGGCAGCTTGGCCCAGAACTATGGCTACACCTTC. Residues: CAGSLAQNYGYTF.

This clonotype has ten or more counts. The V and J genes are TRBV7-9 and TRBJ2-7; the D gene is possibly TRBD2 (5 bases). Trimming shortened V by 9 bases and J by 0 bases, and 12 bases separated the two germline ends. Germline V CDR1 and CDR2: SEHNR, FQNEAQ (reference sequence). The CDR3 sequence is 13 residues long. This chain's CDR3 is CASSSTSSYEQYF. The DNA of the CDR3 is TGTGCCAGTAGCAGTACTAGCTCCTACGAGCAGTACTTC.

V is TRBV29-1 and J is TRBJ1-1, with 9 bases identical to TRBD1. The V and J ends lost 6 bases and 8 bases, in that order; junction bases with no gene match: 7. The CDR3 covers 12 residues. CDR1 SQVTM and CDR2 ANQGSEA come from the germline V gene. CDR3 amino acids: CSVVPGQGEAFF. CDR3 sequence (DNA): TGCAGCGTAGTTCCGGGACAGGGCGAAGCTTTCTTT.

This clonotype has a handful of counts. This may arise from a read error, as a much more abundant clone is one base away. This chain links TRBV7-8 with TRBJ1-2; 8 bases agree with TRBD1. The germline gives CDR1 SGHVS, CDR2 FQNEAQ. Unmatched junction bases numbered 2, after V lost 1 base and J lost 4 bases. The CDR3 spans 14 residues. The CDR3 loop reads CASSLDDRGYGYTF. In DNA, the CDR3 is TGTGCCAGCAGCTTAGACGACAGGGGCTATGGCTACACCTTC.

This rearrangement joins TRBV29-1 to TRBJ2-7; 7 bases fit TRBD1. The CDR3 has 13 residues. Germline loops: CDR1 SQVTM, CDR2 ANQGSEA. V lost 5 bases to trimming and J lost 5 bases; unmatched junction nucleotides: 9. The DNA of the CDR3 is TGCAGCGTTACCCTGACAGGGAACCACGAGCAGTACTTC. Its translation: CSVTLTGNHEQYF.

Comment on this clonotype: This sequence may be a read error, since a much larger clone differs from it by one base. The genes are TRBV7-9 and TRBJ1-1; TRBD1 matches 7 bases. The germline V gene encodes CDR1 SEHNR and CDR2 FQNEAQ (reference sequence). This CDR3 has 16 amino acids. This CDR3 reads CTSSFPKTGSNTEAFF. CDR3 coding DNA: TGTACCAGCAGCTTCCCTAAGACAGGGTCGAACACTGAAGCTTTCTTT. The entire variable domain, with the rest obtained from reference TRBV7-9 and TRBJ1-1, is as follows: DTGVSQNPRHKITKRGQNVTFRCDPISEHNRLYWYRQTLGQGPEFLTYFQNEAQLEKSRLLSDRFSAERPKGSFSTLEIQRTEQGDSAMYLCTSSFPKTGSNTEAFFGQGTRLTVV.

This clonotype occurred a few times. The CDR3 loop reads CASSDRTDRVSGANVLTF. The CDR3 nucleotides are TGTGCCAGCAGCGATAGGACGGACCGGGTCTCTGGGGCCAACGTCCTGACTTTC. V is TRBV9 and J is TRBJ2-6; D ambiguous. CDR1 SGDLS and CDR2 YYNGEE come from the germline V gene. The CDR3 sequence is 18 residues long. The V end lost 3 bases, the J end lost 0 bases, and 16 bases lay between the germline ends.

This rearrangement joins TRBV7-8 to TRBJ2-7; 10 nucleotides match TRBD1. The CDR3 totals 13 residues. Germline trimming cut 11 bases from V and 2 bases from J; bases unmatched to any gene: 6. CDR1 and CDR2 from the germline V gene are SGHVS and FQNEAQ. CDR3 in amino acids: CAWSGTGAYEQYF. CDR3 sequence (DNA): TGTGCCTGGAGCGGGACAGGGGCCTACGAGCAGTACTTC. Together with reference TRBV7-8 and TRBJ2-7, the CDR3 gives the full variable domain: GAGVSQSPRYKVAKRGQDVALRCDPISGHVSLFWYQQALGQGPEFLTYFQNEAQLDKSGLPSDRFFAERPEGSVSTLKIQRTQQEDSAVYLCAWSGTGAYEQYFGPGTRLTVT.

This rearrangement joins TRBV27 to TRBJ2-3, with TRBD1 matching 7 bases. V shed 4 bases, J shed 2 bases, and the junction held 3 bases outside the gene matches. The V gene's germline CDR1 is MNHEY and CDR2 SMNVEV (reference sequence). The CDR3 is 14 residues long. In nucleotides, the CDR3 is TGTGCCAGCAGTTGGGACAGCTCCACAGATACGCAGTATTTT. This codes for CASSWDSSTDTQYF.

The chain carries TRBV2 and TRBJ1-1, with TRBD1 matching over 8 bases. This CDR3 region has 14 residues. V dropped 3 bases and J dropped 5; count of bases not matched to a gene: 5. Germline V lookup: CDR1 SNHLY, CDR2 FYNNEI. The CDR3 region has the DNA TGTGCCAGCAGTGATGGGACAGGTCAGACTGAAGCTTTCTTT. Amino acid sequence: CASSDGTGQTEAFF. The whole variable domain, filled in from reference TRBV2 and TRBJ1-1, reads EPEVTQTPSHQVTQMGQEVILRCVPISNHLYFYWYRQILGQKVEFLVSFYNNEISEKSEIFDDQFSVERPDGSNFTLKIRSTKLEDSAMYFCASSDGTGQTEAFFGQGTRLTVV.